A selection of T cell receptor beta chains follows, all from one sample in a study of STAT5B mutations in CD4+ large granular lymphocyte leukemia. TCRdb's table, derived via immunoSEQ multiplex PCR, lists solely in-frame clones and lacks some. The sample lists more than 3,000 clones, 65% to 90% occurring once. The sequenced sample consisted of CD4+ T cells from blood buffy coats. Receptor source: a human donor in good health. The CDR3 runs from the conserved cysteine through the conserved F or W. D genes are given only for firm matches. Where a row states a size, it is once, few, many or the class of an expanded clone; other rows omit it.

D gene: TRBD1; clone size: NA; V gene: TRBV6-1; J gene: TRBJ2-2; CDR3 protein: CASSVRDRVTGELFF; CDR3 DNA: TGTGCCAGCAGTGTGCGGGACAGGGTAACCGGGGAGCTGTTTTTT
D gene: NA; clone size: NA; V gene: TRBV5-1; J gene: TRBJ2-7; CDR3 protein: CASSTLGNPYEQYF; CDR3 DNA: TGCGCCAGCAGCACCCTCGGGAACCCCTACGAGCAGTACTTC
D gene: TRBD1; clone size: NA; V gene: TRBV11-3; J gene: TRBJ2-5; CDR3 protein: CASSEGTGGEVETQYF; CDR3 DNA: TGTGCCAGCAGCGAAGGGACAGGGGGGGAGGTGGAGACCCAGTACTTC
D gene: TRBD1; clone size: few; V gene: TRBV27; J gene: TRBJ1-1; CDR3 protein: CASSPVGGDEAFF; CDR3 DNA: TGTGCCAGCAGTCCTGTAGGGGGCGATGAAGCTTTCTTT
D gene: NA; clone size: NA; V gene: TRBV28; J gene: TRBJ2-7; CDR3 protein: CASSFPSGTAPYEQYF; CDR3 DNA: TGTGCCAGCAGTTTCCCTTCCGGGACGGCACCCTACGAGCAGTACTTC
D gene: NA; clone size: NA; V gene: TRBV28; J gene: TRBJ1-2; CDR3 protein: CASSLESEESNYGYTF; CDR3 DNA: TGTGCCAGCAGTTTAGAGTCTGAGGAAAGTAACTATGGCTACACCTTC
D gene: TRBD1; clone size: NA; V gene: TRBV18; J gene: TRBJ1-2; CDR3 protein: CASSPPGQGHGYTF; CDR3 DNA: TGTGCCAGCTCACCCCCGGGACAGGGTCATGGCTACACCTTC
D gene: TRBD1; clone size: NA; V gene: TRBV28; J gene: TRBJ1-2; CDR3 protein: CASSLPQGALSGYTF; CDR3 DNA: TGTGCCAGCAGTCTACCACAGGGGGCGCTTTCTGGCTACACCTTC
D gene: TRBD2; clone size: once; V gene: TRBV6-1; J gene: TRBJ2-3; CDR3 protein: CASSEKVWGGITDTQYF; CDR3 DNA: TGTGCCAGCAGTGAAAAGGTCTGGGGGGGTATCACAGATACGCAGTATTTT
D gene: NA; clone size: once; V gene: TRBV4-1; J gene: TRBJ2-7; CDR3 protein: CASSQERREDEQYF; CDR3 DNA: TGCGCCAGCAGCCAAGAACGGAGGGAGGACGAGCAGTACTTC
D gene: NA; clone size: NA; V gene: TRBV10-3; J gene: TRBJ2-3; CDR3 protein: CAISESGRDRLTDTQYF; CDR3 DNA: TGTGCCATCAGTGAGTCCGGTCGGGACCGACTAACAGATACGCAGTATTTT
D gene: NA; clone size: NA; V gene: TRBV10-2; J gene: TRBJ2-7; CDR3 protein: CASSWTGTPGNEQYF; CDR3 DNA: TGCGCCAGCAGCTGGACCGGGACCCCTGGAAACGAGCAGTACTTC
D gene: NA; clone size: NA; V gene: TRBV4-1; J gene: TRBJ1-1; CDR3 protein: CASSQDPGVLTEAFF; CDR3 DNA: TGCGCCAGCAGCCAAGATCCGGGGGTTCTGACTGAAGCTTTCTTT